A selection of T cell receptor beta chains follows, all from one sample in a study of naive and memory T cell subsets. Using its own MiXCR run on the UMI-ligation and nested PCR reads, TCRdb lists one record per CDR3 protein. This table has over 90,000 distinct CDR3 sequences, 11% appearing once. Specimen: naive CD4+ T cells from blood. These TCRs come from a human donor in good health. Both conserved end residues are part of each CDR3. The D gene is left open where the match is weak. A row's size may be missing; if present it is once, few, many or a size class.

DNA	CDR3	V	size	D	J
TGTGCCAGCTCCCGTGACAGCTCCGGGGCCAACGTCCTGACTTTC	CASSRDSSGANVLTF	TRBV18	.	.	TRBJ2-6
TGCAGTGCTCCGGGACAGGGAAAGAACGAGCAGTACTTC	CSAPGQGKNEQYF	TRBV20-1	.	TRBD1	TRBJ2-7
TGTGCCAGCAGCTCACCTAGCGGGAGGGCTATAGATACGCAGTATTTT	CASSSPSGRAIDTQYF	TRBV7-1	few	TRBD2	TRBJ2-3
TGTGCCAGCAGCTTGGTTTCCCCCTCCGAGCAGTACTTC	CASSLVSPSEQYF	TRBV5-4	many	.	TRBJ2-7
TGTGCCAGCTCACCACTCCAGGGGGCGGGAGACAATGAGCAGTTCTTC	CASSPLQGAGDNEQFF	TRBV18	few	.	TRBJ2-1
TGTGCCAGCAGCGGCGACCAGGCCGGATTTGGGGATGAGCAGTTCTTC	CASSGDQAGFGDEQFF	TRBV7-9	few	.	TRBJ2-1
TGTGCCAGCAGCCGACTAGCGGGAGGGAACCAAGAGACCCAGTACTTC	CASSRLAGGNQETQYF	TRBV12-3/TRBV12-4	.	TRBD2	TRBJ2-5
TGCAGTGCTAGAGATACGAGACTAGCGACGAACACCGGGGAGCTGTTTTTT	CSARDTRLATNTGELFF	TRBV20-1	many	TRBD2	TRBJ2-2
TGTGCCAGCAGTACAGGGGCCTACTACGAGCAGTACTTC	CASSTGAYYEQYF	TRBV28	many	TRBD1	TRBJ2-7
TGCAGCGTTGAACTGTGGACTAGCGGTAGCACAGATACGCAGTATTTT	CSVELWTSGSTDTQYF	TRBV29-1	few	TRBD2	TRBJ2-3
TGTGCCAGCTCACCACTCGGCGGTCAAGAGACCCAGTACTTC	CASSPLGGQETQYF	TRBV18	many	.	TRBJ2-5
TGCAGCGTCCTGGGTCGGGGGACCTACAATGAGCAGTTCTTC	CSVLGRGTYNEQFF	TRBV29-1	.	.	TRBJ2-1
TGCAGTGCTAGAGATAGCGGACTCTACAATGAGCAGTTCTTC	CSARDSGLYNEQFF	TRBV20-1	many	.	TRBJ2-1
TGTGCCAGCAGCTTGAGGGTCTGGGACACTGAAGCTTTCTTT	CASSLRVWDTEAFF	TRBV7-9	.	.	TRBJ1-1
TGTGCCAGCAGTCACACAGCGTCATTCAATGAGCAGTTCTTC	CASSHTASFNEQFF	TRBV11-3	few	.	TRBJ2-1
TGTGCCAGCAGTTACTCCGGACTAATTAGCTCCTACGAGCAGTACTTC	CASSYSGLISSYEQYF	TRBV6-2/TRBV6-3	.	.	TRBJ2-7
TGTGCCAGCAGCTTAGTTCCAAGGGACACTGAAGCTTTCTTT	CASSLVPRDTEAFF	TRBV7-2	.	.	TRBJ1-1
TGTGCCAGCAGTTTCCGCAGGGGAGCCTACGAGCAGTACTTC	CASSFRRGAYEQYF	TRBV12-3/TRBV12-4	many	.	TRBJ2-7
TGTGCCAGCAGCCCCCGTCTAGCTCCCGAGCAGTACTTC	CASSPRLAPEQYF	TRBV7-2	many	.	TRBJ2-7
TGCGCCAGCAGCTTGATACTTGCAGGCGAGCAGTACTTC	CASSLILAGEQYF	TRBV5-1	.	.	TRBJ2-7
TGTGCCAGCAGTTACTCGAGAGGGCGGTCCGGTGAAAAACTGTTTTTT	CASSYSRGRSGEKLFF	TRBV6-2/TRBV6-3	.	.	TRBJ1-4
TGCGCCAGCAGCGAATTCCTTGAAAATGATCAGCCCCAGCATTTT	CASSEFLENDQPQHF	TRBV5-1	few	.	TRBJ1-5
TGTGCCAGCTCACCAGGGACAGGCAATCAGCCCCAGCATTTT	CASSPGTGNQPQHF	TRBV18	many	TRBD1	TRBJ1-5
TGCAGTGCTACTCTGGCGGGGGGTGGTGCGGGTTACGAGCAGTACTTC	CSATLAGGGAGYEQYF	TRBV20-1	few	TRBD2	TRBJ2-7
TGCAGTGTTACCAGGGTGGGGTACGAGCAGTACTTC	CSVTRVGYEQYF	TRBV20-1	.	.	TRBJ2-7
TGCAGTGCTACCGGAGGCGGCACCGGGGAGCTGTTTTTT	CSATGGGTGELFF	TRBV20-1	many	.	TRBJ2-2
TGTGCCAGCAGCGTTGGACAGTTCTACGAGCAGTACTTC	CASSVGQFYEQYF	TRBV11-3	.	.	TRBJ2-7
TGTGCCAGCAGTTACTCTGCAGGGGGCGATGGCTACACCTTC	CASSYSAGGDGYTF	TRBV6-2/TRBV6-3	few	TRBD1	TRBJ1-2
TGCAGCGTCGTAGGACAGGGCGGATACACCTTC	CSVVGQGGYTF	TRBV29-1	few	TRBD1	TRBJ1-2
TGTGCCAGCAGCGTAACAGGGGGTGTCGCCGAGCAGTACTTC	CASSVTGGVAEQYF	TRBV7-2	.	TRBD1	TRBJ2-7
TGCAGTGCTAGAGATGCTCGTTCCCGGGCGTTCGATGAGCAGTTCTTC	CSARDARSRAFDEQFF	TRBV20-1	many	.	TRBJ2-1
TGTGCTAGCAGCCCAGGGGTACCTGGATACTACAATGAGCAGTTCTTC	CASSPGVPGYYNEQFF	TRBV7-7	few	.	TRBJ2-1
TGCAGCGTTAGAGAGGGGGGGGGAGCTTTCTTT	CSVREGGGAFF	TRBV29-1	few	.	TRBJ1-1
TGTGCCAGCAGCCGGACAGGGACGGACACCATATATTTT	CASSRTGTDTIYF	TRBV27	few	TRBD1	TRBJ1-3